The 3 T cell receptor beta chains below were found in one sample sequenced in a study of blood T cell repertoires in COVID-19. Assay used: immunoSEQ multiplex PCR; TCRdb lists only in-frame clones, some missing. The table lists over 250,000 clones, about nine tenths of them singletons, with approximately 2% in the top ten. Material for sequencing was peripheral blood. The receptors come from a woman aged 25-40 years with COVID-19, enrolled during active disease.

The chain is built from TRBV28 and TRBJ2-5, with TRBD2 matching over 13 bases. Germline values: CDR1 MDHEN, CDR2 SYDVKM. J lost 5 bases, V lost 8 bases, and 8 bases had no gene match. The CDR3 runs 15 residues. CDR3: CASARTSGRVETQYF. The DNA for the CDR3 is TGTGCCAGCGCGCGTACTAGCGGGAGGGTCGAGACCCAGTACTTC.

The chain couples TRBV28 to TRBJ1-6, with 9 bases identical to TRBD1. V lost 5 bases, J lost 7 bases, and 12 bases stayed unmatched. CDR1 is MDHEN, CDR2 SYDVKM, per germline. This CDR3 is 17 amino acids long. The CDR3 protein is CASSGTDRGIGNSPLHF. In DNA form, the CDR3 reads TGTGCCAGCAGTGGGACGGACAGGGGAATTGGGAATTCACCCCTCCACTTT. The full variable domain, in which reference TRBV28 and TRBJ1-6 provide the parts outside the CDR3, is DVKVTQSSRYLVKRTGEKVFLECVQDMDHENMFWYRQDPGLGLRLIYFSYDVKMKEKGDIPEGYSVSREKKERFSLILESASTNQTSMYLCASSGTDRGIGNSPLHFGNGTRLTVT.

This clone was seen a single time. The chain joins TRBV27 to TRBJ2-7, with 12 bases fitting TRBD2. Germline assignment: CDR1 MNHEY and CDR2 SMNVEV (reference sequence). The V segment lost 5 bases and the J segment 2 bases; nucleotides outside the gene matches: 7. This CDR3 spans 16 amino acids. This CDR3 reads CASSPLAGGPPYEQYF. CDR3 sequence (DNA): TGTGCCAGCAGTCCCCTAGCGGGAGGGCCCCCCTACGAGCAGTACTTC.